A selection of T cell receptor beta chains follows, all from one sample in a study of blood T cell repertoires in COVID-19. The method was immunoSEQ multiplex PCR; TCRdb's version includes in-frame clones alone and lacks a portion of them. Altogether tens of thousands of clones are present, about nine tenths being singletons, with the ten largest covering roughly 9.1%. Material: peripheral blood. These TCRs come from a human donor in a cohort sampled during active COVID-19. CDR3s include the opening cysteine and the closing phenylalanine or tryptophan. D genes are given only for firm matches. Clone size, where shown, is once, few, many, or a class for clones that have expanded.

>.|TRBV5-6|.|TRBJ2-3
TGTGCCAGCAGCTTGACCGGTATTCTCACAGATACGCAGTATTTT
CASSLTGILTDTQYF
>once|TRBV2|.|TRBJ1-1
TGTGCCAGCATGTTGAGTACTGAAGCTTTCTTT
CASMLSTEAFF
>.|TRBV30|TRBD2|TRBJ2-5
TGTGCCTGGGGGCTAGCGGAAGAGACCCAGTACTTC
CAWGLAEETQYF
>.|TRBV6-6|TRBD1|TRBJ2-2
TGTGCCAGCAGGGACCGACAGGGGGCGAGCACCGGGGAGCTGTTTTTT
CASRDRQGASTGELFF
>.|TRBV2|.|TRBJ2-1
TGTGCCAGCAGCTTTGATGGACAGCACAATGAGCAGTTCTTC
CASSFDGQHNEQFF
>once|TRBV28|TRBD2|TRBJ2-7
TGTGCCAGCAGTTTGTCGACTAGCGGACAATACGAGCAGTACTTC
CASSLSTSGQYEQYF
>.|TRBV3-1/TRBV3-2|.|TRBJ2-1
TGTGCCAGCAGCCAATCAGGCCATACCTACAATGAGCAGTTCTTC
CASSQSGHTYNEQFF
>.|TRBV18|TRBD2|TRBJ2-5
TGTGCCAGCTCACCACCGGGACTAGCGGCGGAGACCCAGTACTTC
CASSPPGLAAETQYF
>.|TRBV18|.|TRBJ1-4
TGTGCCAGCTCACCAACAGGGCTAAATGAAAAACTGTTTTTT
CASSPTGLNEKLFF
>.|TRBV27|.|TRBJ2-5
TGTGCCAGCAGTTTATCTGGCTGGAGGGAGCGACCAGAGGGGGAGACCCAGTACTTC
CASSLSGWRERPEGETQYF
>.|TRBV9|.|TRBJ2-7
TGTGCCAGCAGCCCAACCTGGGGTAGGGGTGAGCAGTACTTC
CASSPTWGRGEQYF
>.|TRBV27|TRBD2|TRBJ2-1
TGTGCCAGCAGTTTTGGGACTAGCGGGGGGAATGAGCAGTTCTTC
CASSFGTSGGNEQFF
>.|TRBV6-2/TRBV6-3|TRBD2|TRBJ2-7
TGTGCCAGCAGTTACTGGACTAGCGGGAGTTACGAGCAGTACTTC
CASSYWTSGSYEQYF
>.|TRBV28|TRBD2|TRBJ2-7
TGTGCCAGCAGTCCACTAGCGGGCCCGGGGTCCTACGAGCAGTACTTC
CASSPLAGPGSYEQYF
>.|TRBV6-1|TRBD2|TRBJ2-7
TGTGCCAGCAGTGAAACTAGCGCCTACGAGCAGTACTTC
CASSETSAYEQYF
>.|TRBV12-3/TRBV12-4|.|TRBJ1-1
TGTGCCAGCAGTTCCCAATTGAACACTGAAGCTTTCTTT
CASSSQLNTEAFF
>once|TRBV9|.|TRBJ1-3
TGTGCCAGCAGCGCCCCGGGGGGACTGGGAAACACCATATATTTT
CASSAPGGLGNTIYF
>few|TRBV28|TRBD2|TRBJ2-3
TGTGCCAGCAGTCCGAGACTAGCGAAGGCAGATACGCAGTATTTT
CASSPRLAKADTQYF